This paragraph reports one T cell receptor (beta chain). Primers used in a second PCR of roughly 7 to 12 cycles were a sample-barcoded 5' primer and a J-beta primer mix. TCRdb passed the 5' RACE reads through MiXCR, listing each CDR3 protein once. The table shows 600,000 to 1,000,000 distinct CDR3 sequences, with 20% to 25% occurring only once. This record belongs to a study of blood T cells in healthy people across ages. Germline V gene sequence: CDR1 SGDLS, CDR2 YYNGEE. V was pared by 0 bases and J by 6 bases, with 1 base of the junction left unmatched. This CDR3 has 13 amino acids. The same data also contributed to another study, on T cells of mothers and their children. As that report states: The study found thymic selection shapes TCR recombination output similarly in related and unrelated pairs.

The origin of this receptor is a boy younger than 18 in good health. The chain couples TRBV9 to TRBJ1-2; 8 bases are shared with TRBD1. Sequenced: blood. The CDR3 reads CASSVAGGDGYTF. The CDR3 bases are TGTGCCAGCAGCGTAGCAGGGGGCGATGGCTACACCTTC.